This TCR beta chain is from a study of blood T cells in healthy people across ages (dated by TCRdb to about 2015). Notes on the research overall: In model experiments, roughly one uniquely barcoded TCR beta cDNA molecule per two T cells was captured by template switching. Using the same blood draw, the study looked at two additional independent replicas of 1 million unique cDNA reads for two donors, one aged 18 to 30 and the other aged 80 or older. Age-related changes in TCR beta repertoire diversity were measured in the study by deep sequencing normalized with unique cDNA molecular identifiers. The donors were divided into four age groups: young (average around 17 years), middle-aged (approximately 42), aged (roughly 60) and long-lived (82).

The donors were some 39 Caucasian individuals from Russia, aged about 6 to 100 years, who were systemically healthy. Each donor gave approximately 9.4 milliliters of peripheral blood, drawn into EDTA-treated Vacutainer tubes. PBMCs were isolated by Ficoll-Paque density-gradient centrifugation, with at least 7 million obtained per sample. Total RNA, at least 5 micrograms per sample, was extracted from PBMCs with Trizol reagent. The percentages of naive CD45RAhigh/CD27high T cells were determined by flow cytometry on a PBMC aliquot from every donor. The method behind the library was 5' RACE. Instrument used: Illumina HiSeq 2500. A second PCR of roughly 6 to 12 cycles was run with a J-beta primer mix and a sample-barcoded 5' primer. Each TCR beta cDNA molecule received a unique molecular identifier from a template-switch 5' adaptor carrying 12 random nucleotides. At least 2.5 million CDR3-containing paired-end reads were obtained from each sample. First-strand cDNA was synthesized from all RNA with the Mint cDNA synthesis kit, primed by a TRBC-specific oligonucleotide. After uracil-DNA glycosylase treatment, a first 18-cycle PCR used universal primers M1SS and BC2_uni_R on all cDNA. Under the source paper's analysis protocol: Normalization of each sample was performed by random selection of 1 million high-quality reads, each carrying a distinct molecular identifier. Instead of being binned into consensus sequences, reads that shared molecular identifiers were thrown out. CDR3 identification, clonotype clustering and error correction used MiTCR with a Q25 quality threshold and the strictest error-elimination algorithm. A nonparametric unseen species model using Euler transformation provided a lower-bound estimate of total TCR beta diversity. The public reads were reprocessed in TCRdb via fastp at Q25 and MiXCR, keeping in-frame beta chains. Here each entry gathers all rows of one CDR3 protein and keeps the most common genes and DNA. The V and J calls here are based on TCRdb, not the publication. For this sample the table gives roughly 800,000 distinct CDR3 sequences, of which 25% were detected only once. The ten largest clones represent under 4% of the sample.

What the research found in general, with its limitations: Observed TCR beta diversity correlated strongly with the percentage of naive T cells measured by flow cytometry. Donor CMV infection status was unknown, potentially confounding age-related changes in expanded clonotypes. Estimates of total diversity based on one million sequenced T cells were considered lower bounds and underestimates. Compared with the aged group, the long-lived group had more naive CD4+ T cells, fewer expanded clones and increased TCR diversity, suggesting age selection. As age increased, observed TCR beta diversity per million T cells dropped in a roughly linear way, and a significant reduction was already evident by age about 40. Because profiling used bulk unsorted PBMCs, naive and antigen-experienced compartments could not be compared conclusively.

The germline V gene specifies LGHNA as CDR1 and YNFKEQ as CDR2. The CDR3 has 16 amino acids, counting the end cysteine and phenylalanine. Only the CDR3 portion is preserved as DNA: 48 bases, with reading frame beginning at the first base. Note on this clonotype: Which antigen it targets is not known. Base quality data are lacking; no much larger clone is found one base away.

These data were likewise used in another study, on T cells of mothers and their children. Per the second study: Donors were nine systemically healthy Caucasian individuals: three mothers and their six children. cDNA synthesis used all of the extracted RNA, with around 1.6 ug of RNA in each 15 ul reaction. Sample barcodes and 2-4 random nucleotides were added via the M1S primer in the second PCR. Over 8 million TCR beta CDR3 reads were obtained for each mother, and 2.5 million to 3 million reads were obtained for each child. Thymic selection similarly shapes TCR recombination output in related and unrelated pairs, with minor effect from inherited differences. Normalized repertoire overlap was always found to be slightly, but never significantly, higher in related mother-child pairs than in unrelated mother-child pairs. With a sensitivity of approximately 96 clones per million clonotypes, no persistent microchimeric T cell clones were detected. To look for features that set related mother-child pairs apart from unrelated individuals, the researchers ran deep NGS to compare the TCR beta repertoires of mothers and children. The mean age was 40 +/- 4 years for the mothers and about 10 +/- 4 years for the children. After adapters were ligated using NEBNext reagents, the libraries underwent 100+100 nt paired-end sequencing on an Illumina HiSeq 2000. To prevent cross-contamination, the mother and child libraries were prepared a month apart and were sequenced in separate runs. For each donor, between roughly 450,000 and 2,100,000 distinct TCR beta clonotypes were identified. Naive TCR beta clonotypes were estimated from low-frequency clonotypes matched to each donor's FACS-determined naive share, without sorting.

The sequence came from a boy aged 5-17 years in good health. Sequenced: blood. In this chain, TRBV4-2 is recombined with TRBJ2-5, with TRBD2 as a weak D call on 5 bases. Near its end, the DNA agrees better with TRBJ2-7, so the J call may be wrong. The DNA is TGTGCCAGCAGCCAAGAGCTCGGACTCGGAATCTACGAGCAGTACTTC. Translation gives CASSQELGLGIYEQYF.